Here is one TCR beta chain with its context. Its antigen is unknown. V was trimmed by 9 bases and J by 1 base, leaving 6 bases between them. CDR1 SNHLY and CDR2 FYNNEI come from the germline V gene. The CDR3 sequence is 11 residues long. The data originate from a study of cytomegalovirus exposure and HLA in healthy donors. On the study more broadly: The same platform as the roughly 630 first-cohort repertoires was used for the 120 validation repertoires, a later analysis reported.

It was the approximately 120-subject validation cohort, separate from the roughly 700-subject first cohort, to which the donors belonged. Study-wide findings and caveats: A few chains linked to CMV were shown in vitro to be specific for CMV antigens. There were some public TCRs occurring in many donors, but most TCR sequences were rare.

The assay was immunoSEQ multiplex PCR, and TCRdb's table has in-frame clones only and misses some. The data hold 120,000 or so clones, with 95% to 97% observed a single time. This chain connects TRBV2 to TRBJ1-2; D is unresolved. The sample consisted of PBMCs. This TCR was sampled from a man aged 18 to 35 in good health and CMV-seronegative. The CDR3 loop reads CASQFNYGYTF. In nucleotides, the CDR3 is TGTGCCAGTCAGTTTAACTATGGCTACACCTTC.